These 29 T cell receptor beta chains originate from one sample sequenced in a study of T cell responses to AZD1222 COVID-19 vaccine. Assay: immunoSEQ multiplex PCR; the TCRdb copy retains only in-frame clones and omits some. The data contain some 100,000 clones, about nine tenths of them singletons. The input for sequencing was peripheral blood, taken on day 0 of AZD1222 vaccination. All receptors come from an adult in good health.

This clone came up once. The chain couples TRBV2 to TRBJ2-7, with D possibly being TRBD1 (6 bases). Trimming stripped 4 bases from V and 5 bases from J, with 15 bases between. The CDR3 totals 14 residues. Germline loops: CDR1 SNHLY, CDR2 FYNNEI. The CDR3 region is CASSVGRGFHEQYF. The CDR3 bases are TGTGCCAGCAGTGTGGGCAGGGGATTCCACGAGCAGTACTTC.

The gene calls are TRBV20-1 and TRBJ1-5, with D possibly being TRBD1 (5 bases). CDR1 and CDR2 (germline): DFQATT, SNEGSKA (reference sequence). The ends were cut back, 3 bases at V and 2 bases at J, with 14 bases in the middle. The CDR3 extends over 15 amino acids. The CDR3 region is CSASLRGAGNQPQHF. CDR3 sequence (DNA): TGCAGTGCTAGTCTGAGGGGCGCGGGCAATCAGCCCCAGCATTTT.

The J gene is TRBJ1-6, the V gene TRBV5-4; a possible D gene is TRBD1 (5 bases). The V end lost 5 bases, the J end lost 9 bases, and 9 bases lay between the germline ends. The CDR3 has 12 amino acids. Germline CDR1 reads SGHNT; CDR2 reads YYREEE (reference sequence). The CDR3, as DNA: TGTGCCAGCAGTTCGGGGCGTTCACCCCTCCACTTT. This encodes CASSSGRSPLHF.

The V gene is TRBV5-1, the J gene TRBJ2-2, with D possibly called TRBD1 or TRBD2 (5 bases each). Germline CDR1 is SGHRS and CDR2 is YFSETQ. This CDR3 has 15 residues. The V gene lost 3 bases and the J gene lost 4 bases, with 13 bases spanning the gap. Here the CDR3 reads CASSYRDPGTGELFF. For the CDR3, the DNA is TGCGCCAGCAGCTACCGGGACCCCGGCACCGGGGAGCTGTTTTTT.

The table lists this clone with a count of one. The chain has TRBV10-3 and TRBJ1-5, with 9 bases that match TRBD1. The junction had 13 bases not matched to a gene; V was cut back by 0 bases and J by 7 bases. The CDR3 is made up of 18 amino acids. CDR1 and CDR2 (germline): ENHRY, SYGVKD. The CDR3 spells CAISESIDRGGYKQPQHF. The CDR3 coding sequence is TGTGCCATCAGTGAGTCGATTGACAGGGGGGGATATAAACAGCCCCAGCATTTT.

The chain employs TRBV19 and TRBJ2-1, with D perhaps TRBD2 (7 bases). This CDR3 comprises 15 residues. The germline gives CDR1 LNHDA, CDR2 SQIVND (reference sequence). The germline V and J ends were trimmed by 1 base and 6 bases, with 13 bases remaining between them. CDR3 DNA sequence: TGTGCCAGTAGTATAGTCGTGGGGGGGCGCAATGAGCAGTTCTTC. It codes for CASSIVVGGRNEQFF.

J is TRBJ1-2 and V is TRBV19; no clear D. This CDR3 comprises 12 residues. Trimming pared 5 bases from V and 8 bases from J, leaving 12 bases between. Per the germline V gene, CDR1 is LNHDA and CDR2 is SQIVND (reference sequence). CDR3 in amino acids: CASSLYTDGYTF. The CDR3 coding sequence is TGTGCCAGTAGTCTGTACACAGACGGCTACACCTTC.

Regarding this clone: Mismatch with germline at one junction end may stem from a read error. In DNA form, the CDR3 reads TGCGCCAGCAGACAAGCCCAGGGAAGCAATCAGCCCCAGCATTTT. This sequence encodes CASRQAQGSNQPQHF. This chain links TRBV4-1 with TRBJ1-5, with a possible D match to TRBD1 (5 bases). CDR1 MGHRA and CDR2 YSYEKL come from the germline V gene. The CDR3 loop spans 15 amino acids.

The chain carries TRBV11-2 and TRBJ2-5, with a tentative D call TRBD2 (5 bases). Between the trimmed V and J ends, which lost 0 bases and 3 bases, there was a span of 8 bases. The germline V gene has CDR1 SGHAT and CDR2 FQNNGV. The length of the CDR3 is 14 residues. In DNA form, the CDR3 reads TGTGCCAGCAGCTTAGATTTGGGAGAAGAGACCCAGTACTTC. This codes for CASSLDLGEETQYF.

The V gene is TRBV19, the J gene TRBJ1-1; 8 bases are a match to TRBD1. From germline, CDR1 is LNHDA and CDR2 SQIVND (reference sequence). The CDR3 runs to 12 residues. The ends lost 6 bases at V and 7 bases at J; junction bases unmatched: 4. Here the CDR3 reads CASRTGVYEAFF. The DNA of the CDR3 is TGTGCCAGTAGGACAGGGGTCTATGAAGCTTTCTTT.

The genes are TRBV3-1 (or the pseudogene TRBV3-2) and TRBJ1-4; no reliable D call. The V end was cut by 8 bases, the J end by 8 bases, with 12 bases between. CDR1 and CDR2 from the germline V gene are LGHDT and YNNKEL (reference sequence). The CDR3 has 12 amino acids. CDR3 coding DNA: TGTGCCAGCCTCGGGTATGGAGAAAAACTGTTTTTT. Translating gives CASLGYGEKLFF.

V is TRBV12-3 or TRBV12-4 and J is TRBJ2-1; 8 positions match TRBD2. The length of the CDR3 is 13 residues. Trimming removed 4 bases from V and 8 bases from J; junction bases left unmatched: 4. In nucleotides, the CDR3 is TGTGCCAGCAGTTACGGACTAGCCGATGAGCAGTTCTTC. Translation: CASSYGLADEQFF.

The V and J genes are TRBV6-1 and TRBJ1-4; D remains ambiguous. Germline V gives CDR1 MNHNS, CDR2 SASEGT. The CDR3 spans 13 residues. V shed 1 base and J shed 7 bases, with 7 bases lying between them. CDR3 coding DNA: TGTGCCAGCAGTGAAGGACATCGTGAAAAACTGTTTTTT. Translated: CASSEGHREKLFF.

In nucleotides, the CDR3 is TGCGCCAGCAGCTTGGTAGGGGGCGCTGGGGACACTGAAGCTTTCTTT. It is translated as CASSLVGGAGDTEAFF. This sequence joins TRBV5-1 and TRBJ1-1, with TRBD1 identical over 7 bases. The germline CDR1 and CDR2 sequences are SGHRS and YFSETQ. CDR3 length: 16 amino acids. The V gene end was trimmed by 0 bases and the J gene end by 3 bases; junction bases not matched to a gene: 8.

V usage is TRBV6-4 and J usage is TRBJ2-3, with D possibly being TRBD2 (6 bases). Trimming shortened V by 0 bases and J by 4 bases, and 11 bases separated the two germline ends. There are 15 residues in the CDR3. Germline V gene lookup returns CDR1 MRHNA and CDR2 SNTAGT. In DNA, the CDR3 is TGTGCCAGCAGTGACTCCTGGGGGGTTGCAGATACGCAGTATTTT. Translating gives CASSDSWGVADTQYF.

The chain employs TRBV3-1 (or the pseudogene TRBV3-2) and TRBJ2-5; 10 bases line up with TRBD2. Trimming cost V 4 bases and J 0 bases; bases outside gene matches: 8. Germline assignment: CDR1 LGHDT and CDR2 YNNKEL (reference sequence). The CDR3 has 17 residues. CDR3 loop: CASSPNLAGAYQETQYF. The DNA of the CDR3 is TGTGCCAGCAGCCCCAATCTAGCGGGGGCTTACCAAGAGACCCAGTACTTC.

This chain uses TRBV7-2 with TRBJ2-1; no clear D gene. Germline V gene data show CDR1 as SGHTA and CDR2 as FQGNSA. V was pared by 1 base and J by 10 bases, with 5 bases between. The CDR3 is 11 amino acids. DNA of the CDR3: TGTGCCAGCAGCTTAGTGGGGGAGCAGTTCTTC. Translated: CASSLVGEQFF.

V and J are TRBV5-1 and TRBJ2-1, with unresolved D. The CDR3 consists of 16 residues. The germline gives CDR1 SGHRS, CDR2 YFSETQ. The ends were cut back, 0 bases at V and 5 bases at J, with 15 bases in the middle. The chain's CDR3 is CASSLVLAVWNNEQFF. The CDR3, as DNA: TGCGCCAGCAGCTTGGTATTGGCGGTTTGGAACAATGAGCAGTTCTTC.

The J gene is TRBJ2-5, the V gene TRBV12-3 or TRBV12-4; D possibly corresponds to TRBD2 (6 bases). V lost 6 bases, J lost 4 bases, and 12 bases lay in between. The CDR3 consists of 13 residues. CDR3 in DNA: TGTGCCAGCAGCTCCCTCGGGGGAGAGACCCAGTACTTC. This sequence encodes CASSSLGGETQYF.

This clone appeared a single time. The CDR3: CASSLRGPYEQYF. CDR3 DNA: TGTGCCAGCAGCTTAAGGGGTCCCTACGAGCAGTACTTC. This chain joins TRBV13 and TRBJ2-7; D might be TRBD1 (5 bases). From germline, CDR1 is PRHDT and CDR2 FYEKMQ (reference sequence). This CDR3 region has 13 residues. V lost 2 bases and J 2 bases, leaving 7 bases between the germline ends.

The chain recombines TRBV19 with TRBJ1-1; D is unclear. Trimming pared 9 bases from V and 10 bases from J, leaving 12 bases between. Germline V CDR1 and CDR2: LNHDA, SQIVND (reference sequence). The CDR3 is made up of 10 amino acids. The CDR3 DNA sequence: TGTGCCAGCGCACCCCACCCAGCTTTCTTT. Translated, it gives CASAPHPAFF.

The genes are TRBV5-1 and TRBJ2-3; 10 bases map to TRBD1. The CDR3 length is 17 residues. With 4 bases clipped from V and 4 bases from J, the junction kept 12 bases outside the gene matches. Germline V CDR1 and CDR2: SGHRS, YFSETQ. Here the CDR3 DNA reads TGCGCCAGCAGCCCGGACACCGGGACAGGGGCGCCAGATACGCAGTATTTT. It encodes CASSPDTGTGAPDTQYF.

CDR3 nucleotides: TGTGCCAGCAGTGAAATAATTAAAAACATTCAGTACTTC. It translates to CASSEIIKNIQYF. The chain recombines TRBV6-1 with TRBJ2-4; no reliable D call. Germline V gene lookup returns CDR1 MNHNS and CDR2 SASEGT. The CDR3 length is 13 residues. Trimming took 2 bases from V and 4 from J, leaving 6 bases between them.

This chain connects TRBV5-6 to TRBJ2-5, with D perhaps matching TRBD1 (6 bases). CDR1 SGHDT and CDR2 YYEEEE come from the germline V gene. V was pared by 0 bases and J by 3 bases, with 9 bases between. CDR3 size: 14 residues. CDR3 DNA: TGTGCCAGCAGCTTGGTGGCAGGGGAAGAGACCCAGTACTTC. Its protein product is CASSLVAGEETQYF.

The chain recombines TRBV12-5 with TRBJ1-4; TRBD1 matches at 8 bases. This CDR3 has 13 amino acids. Germline CDR1 LGHNT, CDR2 FRNRAP. Trimming took 6 bases from V and 11 from J; bases not matched to a gene: 8. DNA of the CDR3: TGTGCTAGTGGGAATACAGGGGGATGTAAACTGTTTTTT. Encoded protein: CASGNTGGCKLFF.

The rearrangement joins TRBV9 to TRBJ1-1, with D possibly TRBD1 on 5 matching bases. The CDR3 consists of 14 residues. Trimming stripped 3 bases from V and 4 bases from J, with 13 bases between. CDR1 and CDR2 from the germline V gene are SGDLS and YYNGEE. CDR3 protein: CASSGIDSSTEAFF. CDR3 DNA: TGTGCCAGCAGCGGTATCGACAGTTCCACTGAAGCTTTCTTT.

This clone has a single count. The rearrangement joins TRBV10-3 to TRBJ2-7, with 7 bases identical to TRBD2. CDR1 is ENHRY, CDR2 SYGVKD, per germline. The V segment lost 4 bases and the J segment 1 base; nucleotides outside the gene matches: 7. The CDR3 is 15 residues long. DNA of the CDR3: TGTGCCATCAGTGCAGTCCGGGGGGATTCCTACGAGCAGTACTTC. Its protein product is CAISAVRGDSYEQYF.

The chain couples TRBV19 to TRBJ2-2; D not certain. V was clipped by 3 bases and J by 5 bases, with 7 bases between them. The V gene's germline CDR1 is LNHDA and CDR2 SQIVND (reference sequence). The length of the CDR3 is 13 residues. For the CDR3, the DNA is TGTGCCAGTAGTATCCCCGGGACCGGGGAGCTGTTTTTT. Encoded protein: CASSIPGTGELFF.

The CDR3, as DNA: TGTGCCAGCAGCAGAGGGACGTGGGGAAACACCATATATTTT. Its protein product is CASSRGTWGNTIYF. J is TRBJ1-3 and V is TRBV5-6, with D perhaps matching TRBD1 (5 bases). CDR1 and CDR2 (germline): SGHDT, YYEEEE. V shed 4 bases and J shed 4 bases, with 12 bases lying between them. This CDR3 has 14 residues.